This passage covers 8 T cell receptor beta chains from one sample sequenced in a study of T cell responses to AZD1222 COVID-19 vaccine. Sequenced by immunoSEQ multiplex PCR; TCRdb stores in-frame clones only, minus some. The data contain 93,000 or so clones, 80% to 90% of them singletons. The sample in question was peripheral blood, obtained on day 0 of AZD1222 vaccination. The receptors were sampled from an adult in good health.

The J gene is TRBJ1-6, the V gene TRBV27; the D gene is possibly TRBD1 (5 bases). Germline CDR1 MNHEY, CDR2 SMNVEV (reference sequence). This CDR3 is 16 amino acids long. Trimming left V 5 bases short and J 0 bases short, with 11 bases between. CDR3 in amino acids: CASSLGHSSYNSPLHF. Here the CDR3 DNA reads TGTGCCAGCAGTCTAGGACACAGCTCCTATAATTCACCCCTCCACTTT.

In this sample, this clone turned up once. V usage is TRBV11-2 and J usage is TRBJ2-1; 10 bases are shared with TRBD2. V was pared by 5 bases and J by 0 bases, with 1 base of the junction left unmatched. The CDR3 spans 15 residues. Germline-derived CDR1 and CDR2 are SGHAT and FQNNGV. In DNA form, the CDR3 reads TGTGCCAGCAGCCGGACTAGCGGCTCCTACAATGAGCAGTTCTTC. It encodes CASSRTSGSYNEQFF.

The chain employs TRBV18 and TRBJ2-2, with D unresolved. The CDR3 is made up of 14 amino acids. Trimming left V 1 base short and J 3 bases short, with 6 bases between. Germline loops: CDR1 KGHSH, CDR2 LQKENI. The CDR3 DNA reads TGTGCCAGCTCACCACGACGGGACACCGGGGAGCTGTTTTTT. The encoded protein is CASSPRRDTGELFF.

The V call is TRBV7-9, the J call TRBJ2-7, with 12 bases matching TRBD2. J was trimmed by 2 bases and V by 0 bases; bases with no gene match: 11. Germline assignment: CDR1 SEHNR and CDR2 FQNEAQ (reference sequence). There are 19 residues in the CDR3. The CDR3 coding sequence is TGTGCCAGCAGCTTAGCGCGAGGGCTAGCGGGAGGGAACCCCTACGAGCAGTACTTC. This sequence encodes CASSLARGLAGGNPYEQYF.

The rearrangement uses TRBV19 and TRBJ1-4, with D possibly matching TRBD1 (6 bases). V was shortened by 4 bases and J by 8 bases, with 17 bases between the two germline ends. Germline CDR1 and CDR2: LNHDA and SQIVND (reference sequence). There are 15 residues in the CDR3. DNA for the CDR3: TGTGCCAGTAGTACCCGGATCTCTAGGGGGGAAAAACTGTTTTTT. This translates into CASSTRISRGEKLFF.

V usage is TRBV4-2 and J usage is TRBJ2-3, with 8 bases that match TRBD1. CDR1 is LGHNA, CDR2 YNFKEQ, per germline. Germline trimming cut 0 bases from V and 4 bases from J; bases unmatched to any gene: 3. The CDR3 contains 15 residues. CDR3 bases: TGTGCCAGCAGCCAAGATCGACAGGGGTCAGATACGCAGTATTTT. Translating it yields CASSQDRQGSDTQYF.

V gene TRBV6-5 combines with J gene TRBJ1-1, with D perhaps TRBD1 (5 bases). In germline, CDR1 is MNHEY, CDR2 SVGAGI. The CDR3 runs 12 residues. With 5 bases removed from V and 9 bases from J, the gap between germline ends came to 13 bases. The CDR3: CASSQRRGQAFF. CDR3 nucleotide sequence: TGTGCCAGCAGTCAGAGGCGGGGCCAAGCTTTCTTT.

This clone has a handful of counts. The chain employs TRBV27 and TRBJ2-7; weak D call: TRBD1 (6 bases). The V and J ends lost 7 bases and 5 bases respectively, with 15 bases between them. This CDR3 is 13 amino acids long. Germline assignment: CDR1 MNHEY and CDR2 SMNVEV (reference sequence). The CDR3 is CASTKLSGDEQYF. In nucleotides, the CDR3 is TGTGCCAGCACTAAACTTTCAGGGGACGAGCAGTACTTC.